This T cell receptor (beta chain) was captured by sequencing in a study of T cells in tuberculosis (dated by TCRdb to between 2017 and 2018). In the study overall: In the study, CD1B tetramers and high-throughput TCR immunosequencing were combined to characterize T cells specific for the mycobacterial lipid antigen glucose monomycolate (GMM). A South African clinical cohort compared IGRA-negative adolescents, IGRA-positive adolescents with latent tuberculosis and adults with active tuberculosis, 10 to 11 per group. Active tuberculosis patient PBMC were archived before or within 7 days of starting standard anti-tuberculosis treatment. The research as a whole found: Active tuberculosis TCR-alpha repertoires showed smaller mean NN-distances to GMM-specific TCRs than IGRA-negative controls, suggesting clonal expansion of these TCRs. Clinical samples were selected based on the availability of cryopreserved specimens, with adults included as active tuberculosis cases and adolescents included as controls. The smaller NN-distances were partly driven by shorter CDR3-alpha lengths in active tuberculosis patients, and the difference for TCR-beta did not reach statistical significance. Using GEM motif frequencies, a classifier achieved about 65% accuracy, whereas a classifier built on the diverse GMM-specific repertoire got to roughly 90% accuracy (AUROC more than 0.85).

The sample's time point, from its label and the paper: new active TB diagnosis, blood taken before or within 7 days of starting treatment. The patients with active tuberculosis were newly diagnosed, HIV-seronegative South African adults aged 18 years or older. Confirmation of active tuberculosis was obtained by positive sputum smear microscopy and/or positive M. tuberculosis culture. Immunosequencing was performed on unsorted cryopreserved PBMC, with 95,000 to 100,000 T cells per clinical donor covered on average. Concerning this clone itself: Its antigen target is currently unknown. Nothing much larger sits one base from this clone, and base qualities are not available.

TCR libraries were generated with the immunoSEQ multiplex PCR assay, using TCR-beta and/or TCR-alpha/delta assays for each sample. The amplified TCR libraries were sequenced using the Illumina high-throughput platform. The authors' analysis ran thus. Clustering and dimensionality reduction relied on pairwise TCRdist distances among GMM-specific receptors from T cells that were either sorted ex vivo or expanded in vitro. The score assigned to each clinical repertoire was mean NN-distance, meaning the average TCRdist to the nearest 10% of tetramer-positive reference sequences. GEM TCR motif frequency was calculated as the fraction of unique TCRs that matched known GEM sequences by V/J usage and CDR3 length. Active tuberculosis was classified by linear discriminant analysis with leave-one-out cross-validation, implemented in scikit-learn. TCRdb re-hosts the immuneACCESS table, in-frame sequences only. Its copies lack some clones; in the studies checked, an unresolved V gene accounts for under half of them, and the cause for the rest is not known. Clonal size and the V and J genes are those of that table, whereas D and trimming came from the DNA. In all, the sample holds about 49,000 clones, and about 96% of those were seen once. The ten largest clonotypes hold approximately 1.5% of the sample.

Via the germline V gene, CDR1 is SGHVS and CDR2 FQNEAQ. Trimming leaves V shorter by 5 bases and J shorter by 7 bases, with the junction holding 13 bases beyond the gene matches. The CDR3 contains 15 residues, cysteine and phenylalanine counted. Only the CDR3 part of the read is kept: 45 bases, read in frame from the first base. The chain links TRBV7-8 with TRBJ2-5, with 7 bases matching TRBD2. The source of this sequence is an adult with tuberculosis. Sequencing was performed on PBMCs, taken at tuberculosis diagnosis. Here the CDR3 is given as CASSPPVFGEGTQYF. The sequence in DNA is TGTGCCAGCAGCCCCCCCGTGTTCGGGGAGGGGACCCAGTACTTC.